The 12 T cell receptor beta chains below all came from one sample that was sequenced in a study of beta chain features in type 1 diabetes. Study-wide findings and caveats: Among patients with Type 1 diabetes, TCRB CDR3s were moderately but significantly shorter in every one of the four CD4+ subsets.

Their antigen targets remain unknown. What was sequenced were expressed TCRB transcripts, since all of the isolated RNA had been reverse transcribed. Assay used: immunoSEQ multiplex PCR; TCRdb lists only in-frame clones, some missing. This sample carries 630,000 or so clones, 11% to 15% of them seen once, and the ten largest clones take 0.03% to 0.045%. The specimen was naive CD4+ T cells from blood. These TCRs come from a man aged 18 to 30 with type 1 diabetes.

The V and J genes are TRBV7-2 and TRBJ2-3; 8 nucleotides line up with TRBD2. CDR3 size: 17 residues. V lost 1 base to trimming and J lost 1 base; unmatched junction nucleotides: 7. Germline CDR1 and CDR2: SGHTA and FQGNSA. CDR3 DNA: TGTGCCAGCAGCTTAGGACTAGCGCTACGCCGCACAGATACGCAGTATTTT. This translates into CASSLGLALRRTDTQYF.

V usage is TRBV27 and J usage is TRBJ2-1; no firm D call. From germline, CDR1 is MNHEY and CDR2 SMNVEV (reference sequence). CDR3 length equals 13 residues. Between the trimmed V and J ends, which lost 3 bases and 8 bases, there was a span of 11 bases. The CDR3 DNA reads as TGTGCCAGCAGTTTCACCACAGCCGATGAGCAGTTCTTC. As protein: CASSFTTADEQFF.

This clone was seen only a few times. In the same sample, other DNA sequences code for this CDR3. V and J are TRBV18 and TRBJ2-5; TRBD1 might be the D (5 bases). The CDR3 totals 13 residues. V was clipped by 2 bases and J by 5 bases, with 9 bases between them. Per germline, CDR1 KGHSH and CDR2 LQKENI. As DNA, the CDR3 is TGTGCCAGCTCACCAGCAGGGAAGGAGACCCAGTACTTC. This sequence encodes CASSPAGKETQYF.

This chain uses TRBV27 with TRBJ1-4; TRBD1 matches at 7 bases. Germline trimming cut 6 bases from V and 11 bases from J; bases unmatched to any gene: 9. CDR3 length: 13 residues. CDR1 and CDR2 from the germline V gene are MNHEY and SMNVEV (reference sequence). The CDR3 DNA sequence: TGTGCCAGCAGCGACCTCAGGGGGTCGAAACTGTTTTTT. Protein: CASSDLRGSKLFF. The variable domain in full, with the rest retrieved from reference TRBV27 and TRBJ1-4, is EAQVTQNPRYLITVTGKKLTVTCSQNMNHEYMSWYRQDPGLGLRQIYYSMNVEVTDKGDVPEGYKVSRKEKRNFPLILESPSPNQTSLYFCASSDLRGSKLFFGSGTQLSVL.

This rearrangement joins TRBV5-1 to TRBJ2-3; 11 bases agree with TRBD2. This CDR3 spans 17 amino acids. CDR1 is SGHRS and CDR2 is YFSETQ in the germline V gene. V shed 4 bases and J 4 bases; nucleotides not matched to a gene: 11. The CDR3 loop reads CASSPTSGSTGADTQYF. In DNA form, the CDR3 reads TGCGCCAGCAGCCCAACTAGCGGGAGTACAGGAGCAGATACGCAGTATTTT. The complete variable domain, with remaining parts taken from reference TRBV5-1 and TRBJ2-3, reads KAGVTQTPRYLIKTRGQQVTLSCSPISGHRSVSWYQQTPGQGLQFLFEYFSETQRNKGNFPGRFSGRQFSNSRSEMNVSTLELGDSALYLCASSPTSGSTGADTQYFGPGTRLTVL.

This clone was observed a few times. V is TRBV7-2 and J is TRBJ2-7, with D perhaps matching TRBD1 or TRBD2 (5 bases each). Per germline, CDR1 SGHTA and CDR2 FQGNSA. V was cut by 1 base and J by 3 bases, with 10 bases left in between. This CDR3 is built from 14 residues. CDR3: CASSLERGDYEQYF. As DNA, the CDR3 is TGTGCCAGCAGCTTAGAACGAGGGGACTACGAGCAGTACTTC.

V gene TRBV4-3 combines with J gene TRBJ2-7; TRBD1 aligns across 7 bases. After removal of 4 bases from V and 3 bases from J, the junction contained 9 bases not matched to a gene. The CDR3 consists of 15 residues. CDR1 LGHNA and CDR2 YSLEER come from the germline V gene. The CDR3 DNA is TGCGCCAGCAGCCCCGCCGGGACAGACTTCTACGAGCAGTACTTC. Amino acids: CASSPAGTDFYEQYF.

This clone turned up a few times. The gene calls are TRBV20-1 and TRBJ2-1, with a weak D call TRBD2 (5 bases). CDR1 is DFQATT and CDR2 is SNEGSKA in the germline V gene (reference sequence). This CDR3 is built from 10 residues. DNA for the CDR3: TGCAGCGGGGTTGGGATTGAGCAGTTCTTC. This gives the protein CSGVGIEQFF.

The chain uses TRBV4-3 and TRBJ1-1; D is uncertain. CDR1 and CDR2 (germline): LGHNA, YSLEER. The CDR3 spans 13 residues. Trimming left V 1 base short and J 1 base short, with 4 bases between. The CDR3: CASSQGENTEAFF. The CDR3 DNA reads as TGCGCCAGCAGCCAAGGGGAGAACACTGAAGCTTTCTTT.

This chain connects TRBV4-3 to TRBJ2-1; D ambiguous. Trimming removed 1 base from V and 5 bases from J, with 6 bases in between. Germline CDR1 LGHNA, CDR2 YSLEER. This CDR3 comprises 13 residues. In DNA, the CDR3 is TGCGCCAGCAGCCAAGGCAGTAACAATGAGCAGTTCTTC. Protein product: CASSQGSNNEQFF.

This clone was seen a few times. The V call is TRBV14, the J call TRBJ1-6, with unresolved D. Germline V gene lookup returns CDR1 SGHDN and CDR2 FVKESK. Trimming removed 5 bases at V and 4 bases at J, with 6 bases between. CDR3 length: 13 amino acids. DNA for the CDR3: TGTGCCAGCAGCTCAAGTTATAATTCACCCCTCCACTTT. Translating gives CASSSSYNSPLHF.

This clone was counted a few times. V is TRBV7-9 and J is TRBJ1-2; unclear D gene. Trimming took 5 bases from V and 8 from J, leaving 15 bases between them. There are 13 residues in the CDR3. Germline V gives CDR1 SEHNR, CDR2 FQNEAQ (reference sequence). CDR3 loop: CASSNTEQGGYTF. In nucleotides, the CDR3 is TGTGCCAGCAGCAACACCGAGCAAGGCGGCTACACCTTC.